Sequencing of this TCR beta chain was carried out in a study of blood T cell repertoires in COVID-19 (TCRdb year 2020). Some background on the complete study: Samples from collaborators originated in the United States, Italy and Spain and spanned both the acute and convalescent phases of COVID-19. Where HLA class I and class II types were available, the types were taken from metadata supplied by the sample provider, not from assay-based typing. The sample metadata nearly always contained a de-identified subject ID, COVID-19 status, age in years and sex. Samples came from the ongoing ImmuneRACE study (first 160 participants) plus 1,254 subjects from 6 global collaborators. The material from the prospective study consisted of cDNA or gDNA derived from T cells, B-cell-depleted T cells, or PBMCs. The repertoires were made available in a free public database intended to serve as a resource for research on the immune response to SARS-CoV-2. The dataset comprised deeply sampled blood TCRbeta repertoires from subjects exposed to, actively infected with, or recovered from COVID-19.

TCRbeta CDR3 regions were amplified from genomic DNA using the immunoSEQ Assay, a bias-controlled multiplex PCR. Per the original workflow: The number of nucleated cells in each sample was estimated by amplification of reference gene primers within the assay. To quantify the absolute abundance of each unique TCRbeta CDR3 rearrangement, sequence reads were collapsed and filtered. For each sample, productive Simpson clonality was calculated as the square root of Simpson's diversity index across productive rearrangements. As stored in TCRdb, this immuneACCESS dataset retains in-frame rearrangements with V and J assigned. A fraction of the clones does not appear; measured against another copy, unresolved V genes explain less than half of the discrepancy, and the remainder lacks a known reason. V and J calls and clone size follow that table, whereas D and trimming were derived from the DNA. The sample data list about 110,000 clones, and approximately 86% of these were observed just once. The top ten clones comprise 4% to 5% of the sample.

Broader findings and caveats from the paper: Clinical and demographic metadata were provided uncurated, with the amount varying by source and participant.

With regard to this clone: Its antigen remains undetermined. Within one base of it there is no much larger clone, and no base qualities were kept.

Collaborating institutions collected whole blood in K2EDTA tubes following their own protocols. For TCRbeta analysis, collaborators shipped samples in one of three forms: frozen whole blood, isolated PBMCs, or DNA extracted from either of those sample types. From the cysteine through the phenylalanine, the CDR3 covers 14 amino acids. Only CDR3 DNA remains: 42 bases, in frame from the first base. CDR1 SGHVS and CDR2 FNYEAQ are derived from the germline V gene. Germline trimming amounts to 6 bases on V and 4 bases on J, with 4 as the count of junction bases outside the gene matches. The clonotype comes from a man aged 35 to 55 with acute or convalescent COVID-19. The sequence links TRBV7-6 to TRBJ2-1, and 9 junctional nucleotides match TRBD2. Sequencing input: peripheral blood. The CDR3 region reads CASSRSGGYNEQFF. Read as DNA, the sequence is TGTGCCAGCAGTCGGAGCGGGGGGTACAATGAGCAGTTCTTC.